The T cell receptor (beta chain) under discussion was sequenced for a study of blood T cell repertoires in COVID-19. Study-level information: Samples came from the United States, Italy and Spain, spanning acute and convalescent COVID-19.

The V and J ends lost 2 bases and 1 base, in that order; junction bases with no gene match: 2. There are 14 residues in the CDR3. Germline-derived CDR1 and CDR2 are SGHNT and YYREEE (reference sequence). TCRdb's copy holds only in-frame clones and misses some; the assay was immunoSEQ multiplex PCR. Of tens of thousands of clones detected, about 82% appear once; the ten largest clones hold about 4%. This TCR was sampled from a man older than 75 with active COVID-19. The chain combines TRBV5-4 with TRBJ1-1; 7 bases match TRBD1. Sample: peripheral blood. CDR3 coding DNA: TGTGCCAGCAGCTTACAGGGGAAGAACACTGAAGCTTTCTTT. Protein product: CASSLQGKNTEAFF.